One and the same sample provided the 30 T cell receptor beta chains below, sequenced in a study of blood T cells in healthy people across ages. Primers used in a second PCR of roughly 6 to 12 cycles were a sample-barcoded 5' primer and a J-beta primer mix. TCRdb redid the calling of the 5' RACE reads with MiXCR, one entry per CDR3 protein. Of some 1.5 million distinct CDR3 sequences detected, roughly 30% appear once; the ten largest clones hold 7.7%. Sequencing input: blood. These receptors were collected from a woman aged 30 to 39 in good health.

V gene TRBV12-5 combines with J gene TRBJ2-3; no clear D gene. CDR3 length: 16 amino acids. Trimming shortened V by 0 bases and J by 0 bases, and 10 bases separated the two germline ends. From germline, CDR1 is LGHNT and CDR2 FRNRAP. The CDR3 here is CASGLVRTRSTDTQYF. CDR3 DNA sequence: TGTGCTAGTGGTTTGGTACGAACCCGGAGCACAGATACGCAGTATTTT.

This chain uses TRBV4-2 with TRBJ2-3, with 12 positions matching TRBD2. Germline assignment: CDR1 LGHNA and CDR2 YNFKEQ. The V segment lost 6 bases and the J segment 3 bases; nucleotides outside the gene matches: 4. CDR3 size: 15 residues. The DNA of the CDR3 is TGTGCCAGCAGGGATCTAGCGGGGGGGACAGATACGCAGTATTTT. Amino acids: CASRDLAGGTDTQYF.

The V and J genes are TRBV7-2 and TRBJ2-1, with a weak D call TRBD2 (5 bases). CDR1 and CDR2 (germline): SGHTA, FQGNSA. The CDR3 has 14 residues. V lost 1 base to trimming and J lost 9 bases, with 13 bases between them. The CDR3 loop is CASSLGGGVREQFF. The CDR3, as DNA: TGTGCCAGCAGCTTAGGTGGAGGTGTGCGTGAGCAGTTCTTC.

The table lists this clonotype with many counts. The chain is built from TRBV4-1 and TRBJ1-5; 9 nucleotides line up with TRBD1. The V gene's germline CDR1 is MGHRA and CDR2 YSYEKL. V shed 0 bases and J 4 bases; nucleotides not matched to a gene: 1. The CDR3 consists of 15 residues. The CDR3 DNA sequence: TGCGCCAGCAGCCAAGAGGACAGGGGTAATCAGCCCCAGCATTTT. Protein: CASSQEDRGNQPQHF.

This chain uses TRBV12-3 or TRBV12-4 with TRBJ1-5, with D maybe TRBD1 (6 bases). Trimming removed 3 bases at V and 6 bases at J, with 12 bases between. The CDR3 loop spans 14 amino acids. This CDR3 reads CASSLMGGLQPQHF. The CDR3 DNA is TGTGCCAGCAGTTTGATGGGGGGCCTTCAGCCCCAGCATTTT.

This clonotype was observed a handful of times. The rearrangement joins TRBV12-3 or TRBV12-4 to TRBJ2-2; weak D call: TRBD2 (7 bases). V was trimmed by 5 bases and J by 5 bases, leaving 9 bases between them. CDR3 length equals 13 residues. The CDR3 bases are TGTGCCAGCAGTGGGAGGGGGACCGGGGAGCTGTTTTTT. Protein product: CASSGRGTGELFF.

The V and J genes are TRBV12-3 or TRBV12-4 and TRBJ1-1, with TRBD1 as a possible D gene (5 bases). The CDR3 length is 13 residues. V gave up 6 bases and J gave up 3 bases, with 11 bases separating them. The CDR3 loop is CASSLTGHTEAFF. The CDR3, as DNA: TGTGCCAGCAGCCTAACGGGGCACACTGAAGCTTTCTTT.

V and J are TRBV6-4 and TRBJ2-1, with 12 bases aligning to TRBD1. The germline V gene has CDR1 MRHNA and CDR2 SNTAGT. V dropped 0 bases and J dropped 8; count of bases not matched to a gene: 5. This CDR3 contains 16 residues. DNA of the CDR3: TGTGCCAGCAGTGACTCCGCAGGGACAGGGGGCCATGAGCAGTTCTTC. Amino acid sequence: CASSDSAGTGGHEQFF.

The V gene is TRBV6-4, the J gene TRBJ2-1; 14 bases agree with TRBD2. The CDR3 length is 15 residues. V gave up 3 bases and J gave up 9 bases; unmatched junction bases: 4. Germline loops: CDR1 MRHNA, CDR2 SNTAGT. For the CDR3, the DNA is TGTGCCAGCAGTGAGACTAGCGGGGGGGGTTCTGAGCAGTTCTTC. Its protein product is CASSETSGGGSEQFF.

The rearrangement links TRBV25-1 to TRBJ1-4; D gene uncertain. The ends were cut back, 2 bases at V and 7 bases at J, with 11 bases in the middle. Germline CDR1 reads MGHDK; CDR2 reads SYGVNS. This CDR3 has 14 residues. The CDR3 DNA is TGTGCCAGCAGTGAACCCGGACCCTCTGAAAAACTGTTTTTT. Residues: CASSEPGPSEKLFF.

This clonotype has a count of ten or more. This rearrangement joins TRBV5-1 to TRBJ2-1, with unresolved D. The CDR3 runs 14 residues. CDR1 is SGHRS, CDR2 YFSETQ, per germline. V lost 0 bases to trimming and J lost 8 bases, with 12 bases between them. CDR3 residues: CASSLVTGMDEQFF. CDR3 DNA: TGCGCCAGCAGCTTGGTCACGGGTATGGATGAGCAGTTCTTC.

At least ten counts were recorded for this clonotype. The V call is TRBV20-1, the J call TRBJ2-7; 9 bases are a match to TRBD1. The CDR3 spans 16 residues. V dropped 3 bases and J dropped 3; count of bases not matched to a gene: 12. CDR1 and CDR2 from the germline V gene are DFQATT and SNEGSKA (reference sequence). The CDR3 DNA follows: TGCAGTGCTAGTAGTCGGGACAGGGCCTTTCTCTACGAGCAGTACTTC. It specifies CSASSRDRAFLYEQYF.

The rearrangement uses TRBV12-3 or TRBV12-4 and TRBJ2-1; 7 nucleotides agree with TRBD1. Germline trimming cut 5 bases from V and 3 bases from J; bases unmatched to any gene: 10. The CDR3 is made up of 16 amino acids. CDR3 sequence reads: CASSRPGGKVYNEQFF. The CDR3 DNA reads TGTGCCAGCAGTCGACCAGGGGGAAAGGTCTACAATGAGCAGTTCTTC.

This clonotype was seen a handful of times. The rearrangement uses TRBV6-5 and TRBJ2-1, with D maybe TRBD2 (5 bases). Trimming removed 5 bases at V and 9 bases at J, with 11 bases between. The CDR3 has 12 residues. Germline CDR1 and CDR2: MNHEY and SVGAGI. CDR3 protein: CASSERRGEQFF. The CDR3 nucleotides read TGTGCCAGCAGTGAACGCCGGGGTGAGCAGTTCTTC.

This clonotype was seen only a few times. It may be a read error: a sequence one base away is much more abundant. V is TRBV10-2 and J is TRBJ2-1, with D perhaps matching TRBD2 (5 bases). With 8 bases removed from V and 10 bases from J, the gap between germline ends came to 15 bases. The CDR3 loop spans 12 amino acids. In germline, CDR1 is WSHSY, CDR2 SAAADI. The CDR3 protein is CASGGSEREQFF. The CDR3, as DNA: TGCGCCAGCGGCGGTAGCGAACGGGAGCAGTTCTTC.

The chain recombines TRBV2 with TRBJ2-6, with 8 positions matching TRBD2. This CDR3 has 19 residues. Germline lookup yields CDR1 SNHLY and CDR2 FYNNEI. Trimming at V came to 0 bases and at J to 0 bases, leaving 7 bases not matched to a gene. CDR3 coding DNA: TGTGCCAGCAGTGAAGCGCTTCTAGCGGGTAACTCTGGGGCCAACGTCCTGACTTTC. Its protein is CASSEALLAGNSGANVLTF.

This chain links TRBV11-2 with TRBJ1-2, with TRBD1 matching 7 bases. The V gene's germline CDR1 is SGHAT and CDR2 FQNNGV. V shed 0 bases, J shed 5 bases, and the junction held 12 bases outside the gene matches. CDR3 length: 17 amino acids. This chain's CDR3 is CASSLDTSGQGVYGYTF. CDR3 coding DNA: TGTGCCAGCAGCTTAGATACGTCGGGGCAGGGGGTTTATGGCTACACCTTC.

This clonotype was seen only a few times. This rearrangement joins TRBV25-1 to TRBJ1-5, with a tentative D call TRBD1 (5 bases). The CDR3 loop spans 13 amino acids. The germline V gene has CDR1 MGHDK and CDR2 SYGVNS. V shed 4 bases and J shed 12 bases, with 16 bases lying between them. For the CDR3, the DNA is TGTGCCAGCAGTGCAACCGGGACGCCTCTCCAGCATTTT. This translates into CASSATGTPLQHF.

Many counts were recorded for this clonotype. The V gene is TRBV10-3, the J gene TRBJ2-7; 7 nucleotides agree with TRBD2. The CDR3 sequence is 15 residues long. CDR1 is ENHRY, CDR2 SYGVKD, per germline. The ends lost 4 bases at V and 0 bases at J; junction bases unmatched: 6. The CDR3 nucleotides are TGTGCCATCAGTGGCCTAGCGGAGAGCTCCTACGAGCAGTACTTC. Translated, it gives CAISGLAESSYEQYF.

The rearrangement joins TRBV6-2 or TRBV6-3 to TRBJ2-1; D might be TRBD2 (5 bases). Germline loops: CDR1 MNHEY, CDR2 SVGEGT. The ends were cut back, 7 bases at V and 15 bases at J, with 16 bases in the middle. The CDR3 has 11 amino acids. The CDR3 bases are TGTGCCAGCATGAACAGCGGCGAAAGGTTCTTC. Residues: CASMNSGERFF.

This clonotype was seen a few times. The chain recombines TRBV11-2 with TRBJ2-7, with 8 bases lining up with TRBD1. The CDR3 extends over 15 amino acids. Trimming took 2 bases from V and 3 from J; bases not matched to a gene: 6. Per germline, CDR1 SGHAT and CDR2 FQNNGV. The CDR3 sequence is CASSLMTGVLYEQYF. The DNA for the CDR3 is TGTGCCAGCAGCTTAATGACAGGGGTTCTCTACGAGCAGTACTTC.

V gene TRBV12-3 or TRBV12-4 combines with J gene TRBJ1-1; no clear D gene. Trimming pared 4 bases from V and 11 bases from J, leaving 20 bases between. The CDR3 consists of 14 residues. This chain's CDR3 is CASSSSTQYWHAFF. CDR3 in DNA: TGTGCCAGCAGTTCGTCGACCCAGTATTGGCATGCTTTCTTT.

This clonotype was counted between two and nine times. The chain recombines TRBV2 with TRBJ1-1; a possible D gene is TRBD1 (6 bases). CDR1 is SNHLY, CDR2 FYNNEI, per germline. This CDR3 is 14 amino acids long. V lost 1 base, J lost 4 bases, and 10 bases lay in between. This chain's CDR3 is CASSEEGGTTEAFF. CDR3 DNA sequence: TGTGCCAGCAGTGAAGAGGGGGGGACCACTGAAGCTTTCTTT. The entire variable domain, with the rest obtained from reference TRBV2 and TRBJ1-1, is as follows: EPEVTQTPSHQVTQMGQEVILRCVPISNHLYFYWYRQILGQKVEFLVSFYNNEISEKSEIFDDQFSVERPDGSNFTLKIRSTKLEDSAMYFCASSEEGGTTEAFFGQGTRLTVV.

This clonotype came up many times. The chain joins TRBV29-1 to TRBJ1-2; tentatively, D is TRBD1 (6 bases). The length of the CDR3 is 14 residues. V was clipped by 4 bases and J by 6 bases, with 18 bases between them. Looked up from germline, CDR1 is SQVTM and CDR2 is ANQGSEA. CDR3 in amino acids: CSVVLGGLSDGYTF. In nucleotides, the CDR3 is TGCAGCGTTGTGCTCGGGGGCCTATCTGATGGCTACACCTTC.

This clonotype has ten or more counts. The chain links TRBV10-3 to TRBJ2-3; the D is unclear. The V gene's germline CDR1 is ENHRY and CDR2 SYGVKD. V was shortened by 3 bases and J by 2 bases, with 3 bases between the two germline ends. The length of the CDR3 is 12 residues. This CDR3 is CAISDNTDTQYF. CDR3 nucleotide sequence: TGTGCCATCAGTGATAACACAGATACGCAGTATTTT.

The chain joins TRBV27 to TRBJ1-1; D uncertain. The CDR3 is made up of 13 amino acids. The V gene's germline CDR1 is MNHEY and CDR2 SMNVEV (reference sequence). Trimming left V 4 bases short and J 9 bases short, with 15 bases between. The CDR3 sequence is CASSSGPWAQAFF. CDR3 DNA: TGTGCCAGCAGTTCGGGTCCCTGGGCCCAAGCTTTCTTT.

This clonotype was detected only a few times. The V gene is TRBV11-2, the J gene TRBJ2-3, with unresolved D. The V end was cut by 5 bases, the J end by 3 bases, with 12 bases between. The CDR3 is made up of 14 amino acids. Germline V gene data show CDR1 as SGHAT and CDR2 as FQNNGV. CDR3 sequence reads: CASSPYPLTDTQYF. CDR3 bases: TGTGCCAGCAGCCCTTACCCCTTGACAGATACGCAGTATTTT.

The gene calls are TRBV3-1 and TRBJ1-5, with D maybe TRBD1 (6 bases). The CDR3 loop spans 13 amino acids. The germline V gene encodes CDR1 LGHDT and CDR2 YNNKEL (reference sequence). The V end was cut by 4 bases, the J end by 11 bases, with 15 bases between. The CDR3 DNA reads TGTGCCAGCAGCCCCTCAACAGGGTTGTCCCAGCATTTT. This encodes CASSPSTGLSQHF. Combining the CDR3 with reference TRBV3-1 and TRBJ1-5 gives the whole variable domain DTAVSQTPKYLVTQMGNDKSIKCEQNLGHDTMYWYKQDSKKFLKIMFSYNNKELIINETVPNRFSPKSPDKAHLNLHINSLELGDSAVYFCASSPSTGLSQHFGDGTRLSIL.

In regard to this clonotype: A much larger clone lies a single base off, so this may be a read error. The rearrangement links TRBV29-1 to TRBJ2-1; 8 bases are a match to TRBD2. Germline V gene lookup returns CDR1 SQVTM and CDR2 ANQGSEA. The CDR3 extends over 17 amino acids. The chain's CDR3 is CIVVSGGAEGSYNEQFF. DNA of the CDR3: TGCATCGTTGTATCCGGGGGGGCCGAGGGCTCCTACAATGAGCAGTTCTTC.

This clonotype showed up just a few times. The J gene is TRBJ1-2, the V gene TRBV28; unclear D gene. V lost 6 bases to trimming and J lost 6 bases, with 29 bases between them. There are 18 residues in the CDR3. Germline values: CDR1 MDHEN, CDR2 SYDVKM. DNA of the CDR3: TGTGCCAGCAGCTCGTTTTCGTACCCTCGGCGGGGAGTTGATGGCTACACCTTC. Translation gives CASSSFSYPRRGVDGYTF.